The 7 T cell receptor beta chains below come from one sample, sequenced in a study of CD8+ T cells in alopecia areata. Extraction and reverse transcription of RNA yielded cDNA as the sequencing template. Sequencing was performed with immunoSEQ multiplex PCR; in TCRdb, only in-frame clones are kept and a portion is missing. Sampling found 200,000 to 300,000 clones, none seen once. Sorting of pooled cutaneous lymph node cells used CD4, CD8alpha, NKG2D, NKG2ACE and other markers. The material sequenced was CD4+ T cells sorted from a lymph node. These TCRs come from a C3H/HeJ mouse with alopecia areata. The MHC haplotype recorded for the strain is H2-k.

This clone appeared a few times. Genes here carry mouse names. The CDR3 extends 4 residues past the end of the read, so its final part is completed from the germline J gene. This chain connects TRBV31 to TRBJ2-2; TRBD1 might be the D (7 bases). Trimming removed 0 bases at V and 3 bases at J, with 11 bases between. This CDR3 spans 15 amino acids. Germline assignment: CDR1 GKSSPN and CDR2 SITVG. CDR3 amino acids: CAWSLKGADTGQLYF. The sequenced part of the CDR3 DNA is TGTGCCTGGAGTCTAAAGGGGGCAGACACCGGG.

This clone has a handful of counts. Gene names and germline match the mouse. The read terminates 4 residues before the CDR3 end, so the remaining end is supplied by the germline J gene. The chain recombines TRBV5 with TRBJ2-7; D might be TRBD1 (7 bases). V lost 2 bases, J lost 0 bases, and 8 bases lay in between. The length of the CDR3 is 14 residues. CDR1 is LGHNA, CDR2 YNLKQL, per germline (reference sequence). CDR3 region: CASSQQGGSYEQYF. The CDR3 bases that were read are TGTGCCAGCAGCCAACAGGGGGGCTCCTAT.

A remark on this clone: Gene names and germline refer to mouse. The observed sequence ends 4 residues before the CDR3 terminus, with the missing tail filled in from the germline J gene. The chain recombines TRBV19 with TRBJ2-1; TRBD2 agrees at 11 bases. CDR3 length equals 17 residues. V trimming: 3 bases; J trimming: 4 bases; junction bases outside the gene matches: 9. Germline loops: CDR1 FNHDT, CDR2 SITEND (reference sequence). CDR3 DNA, as far as it was read: TGTGCCAGCAGTAAACTCCCCGGGACTGGGGGATATGCT. It specifies CASSKLPGTGGYA. The full CDR3 reads CASSKLPGTGGYAEQFF.

This clone occurred many times. Gene labels here are mouse ones. The sequence runs out 4 residues before the end of the CDR3; the remainder is reconstructed from the germline J gene. Distinct nucleotide sequences in the sample also encode this CDR3. V usage is TRBV5 and J usage is TRBJ2-5; possible D gene TRBD1, 6 bases. This CDR3 spans 13 amino acids. CDR1 is LGHNA and CDR2 is YNLKQL in the germline V gene (reference sequence). V lost 4 bases to trimming and J lost 3 bases, with 8 bases between them. Here the CDR3 reads CASSPGQQDTQYF. Partial CDR3 DNA: TGTGCCAGCAGCCCCGGACAGCAAGAC.

Points on this clone: Any gene name here is a mouse gene name. The read falls 4 residues short of the CDR3 end, and the missing part is taken from the germline J gene. The V call is TRBV29, the J call TRBJ2-7, with TRBD1 identical over 9 bases. CDR1 MSHET and CDR2 SYDVDS come from the germline V gene. The CDR3 consists of 14 residues. The chain's CDR3 is CASSYAGQGDEQYF. CDR3 DNA (partial): TGTGCTAGCAGCTATGCGGGACAGGGAGAT.

Ten or more counts support this clone. Gene names are mouse gene names. The missing CDR3 end, 4 residues past where the read stops, is filled in from the germline J gene. The chain carries TRBV29 and TRBJ2-2, with 7 bases that match TRBD1. This CDR3 contains 16 residues. V dropped 3 bases and J dropped 0; count of bases not matched to a gene: 4. Germline V lookup: CDR1 MSHET, CDR2 SYDVDS. This CDR3 reads CASSLLGQANTGQLYF. CDR3 DNA, as far as it was read: TGTGCTAGCAGTTTGCTCGGACAGGCAAACACCGGG.

With regard to this clone: The germline and genes are mouse ones. The read gets to within 4 residues of the CDR3 end, and the germline J gene fills in the rest. Other DNA sequences in this sample translate to the same CDR3. This chain links TRBV1 with TRBJ1-1; D might be TRBD1 (5 bases). Germline-derived CDR1 and CDR2 are NSQYPW and LRSPGD (reference sequence). Deletions cut 0 bases from V and 1 base from J, with 9 bases between. The CDR3 sequence is 15 residues long. Partial CDR3 DNA: TGCACCTGCAGTGCAGATCGGGGGGGGAACACA. Residues: CTCSADRGGNT. The complete CDR3 reads CTCSADRGGNTEVFF. Variable domain in full (rest from reference TRBV1 and TRBJ1-1): VTLLEQNPRWRLVPRGQAVNLRCILKNSQYPWMSWYQQDLQKQLQWLFTLRSPGDKEVKSLPGADYLATRVTDTELRLQVANMSQGRTLYCTCSADRGGNTEVFFGKGTRLTVV.